This T cell receptor (beta chain) was recovered during a study of identical twins. One entry per CDR3 protein results from TCRdb running MiXCR on the 5' RACE reads. This sample carries some 900,000 distinct CDR3 sequences, approximately 13% of them seen once, and the ten largest clones take 1.5% to 2%. In this sample, this clonotype turned up a few times. CDR1 and CDR2 (germline): KGHDR, SFDVKD. Deletions cut 0 bases from V and 4 bases from J, with 11 bases between. The CDR3 runs to 16 residues. These data are also associated with another study on yellow fever vaccine responses in identical twins.

Sequences were obtained from PBMCs. The receptor's source is a woman aged 18-30 years in good health. This chain uses TRBV24-1 with TRBJ2-2; perhaps TRBD2 as D (6 bases). The CDR3 bases are TGTGCCACCAGTGATTTGAGTGCGGGATCCACCGGGGAGCTGTTTTTT. Its protein is CATSDLSAGSTGELFF.